This T cell receptor (beta chain) emerged from a study of blood T cell repertoires in COVID-19. In the original processing: Quantification of nucleated cells was approximated via reference gene primer amplification. Clones were read by immunoSEQ multiplex PCR, and TCRdb kept only the in-frame ones, dropping some. V and J calls and clone size are as listed in that table; D and trimming were resolved from the DNA. The table lists around 77,000 clones, around 80% of them singletons. Germline CDR1 and CDR2: SGHRS and YFSETQ. The CDR3 loop spans 14 amino acids. Trimming pared 2 bases from V and 3 bases from J, leaving 12 bases between.

This clonotype originated in a human donor in a cohort sampled during active COVID-19. Sequencing was carried out using peripheral blood. This rearrangement joins TRBV5-1 to TRBJ2-7; D may be TRBD1 (6 bases). The CDR3 region is CASSFGIGGYEQYF. The DNA of the CDR3 is TGCGCCAGCAGCTTCGGCATAGGGGGCTACGAGCAGTACTTC.